This T cell receptor beta chain came from a study of OX40 agonist ivuxolimab in advanced cancers. Sequencing was performed with immunoSEQ multiplex PCR; in TCRdb, only in-frame clones are kept and a portion is missing. The data show roughly 35,000 clones, around 92% seen once. V lost 2 bases and J lost 5, with 15 bases in between. This CDR3 has 15 amino acids. CDR1 is WNHNN, CDR2 SYGVQD, per germline (reference sequence). This specimen consisted of CD4+ or CD8+ T cells sorted from blood, obtained in a trial of the OX40 agonist ivuxolimab. The chain combines TRBV10-1 with TRBJ2-5; no definite D call. The TCR comes from an adult with an advanced solid tumor such as melanoma, head and neck, liver or kidney cancer. The CDR3 DNA is TGCGCCAGCAGTGAGGCCTATAGCTTCGCCGAGACCCAGTACTTC. Amino acids: CASSEAYSFAETQYF.